This TCR beta chain came from a study of cytomegalovirus exposure and HLA in healthy donors. General study findings and limits: The authors enumerated 164 TCR beta chains as linked to cytomegalovirus.

Both 60 Vbeta primers and 13 Jbeta primers went into the PCR. Assay used: immunoSEQ multiplex PCR; TCRdb lists only in-frame clones, some missing. The table lists 140,000 to 150,000 clones, around two thirds of them singletons. In the case of this clone: Its antigen is unknown.

Trimming pared 0 bases from V and 1 base from J, leaving 9 bases between. Germline V CDR1 and CDR2: MNHEY, SVGAGI. The CDR3 extends over 15 amino acids. The V and J genes are TRBV6-5 and TRBJ2-5; a possible D gene is TRBD1 (5 bases). Sequenced input: PBMCs. The TCR sequence derives from a woman between 55 and 75 years old in good health and CMV-seropositive. The CDR3 DNA reads as TGTGCCAGCAGTTACTCATCGACAGCCCAAGAGACCCAGTACTTC. It codes for CASSYSSTAQETQYF.